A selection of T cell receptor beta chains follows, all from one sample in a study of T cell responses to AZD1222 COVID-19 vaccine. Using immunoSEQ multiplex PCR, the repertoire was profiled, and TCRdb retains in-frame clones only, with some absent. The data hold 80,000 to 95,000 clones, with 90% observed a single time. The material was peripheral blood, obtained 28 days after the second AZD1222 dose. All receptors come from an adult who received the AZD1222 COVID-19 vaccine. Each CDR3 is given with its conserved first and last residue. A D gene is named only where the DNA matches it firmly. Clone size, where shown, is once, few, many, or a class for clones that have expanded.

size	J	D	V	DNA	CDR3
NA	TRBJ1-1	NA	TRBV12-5	TGTGCTAGTGGTTCCCAGGGTTGGACTTTCTTT	CASGSQGWTFF
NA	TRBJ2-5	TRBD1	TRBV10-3	TGTGCCACCAATGACAGGGAAGAGACCCAGTACTTC	CATNDREETQYF
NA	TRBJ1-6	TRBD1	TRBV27	TGTGCCAGCAGTTCGGACAGGGACTATAATTCACCCCTCCACTTT	CASSSDRDYNSPLHF
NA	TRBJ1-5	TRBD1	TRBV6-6	TGTGCCAGCACCCCAGGACAGGGGGCAAGCAATCAGCCCCAGCATTTT	CASTPGQGASNQPQHF
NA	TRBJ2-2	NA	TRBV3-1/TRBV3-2	TGTGCCAGCAGCCAACAGGTGCCGGGGGAGCTGTTTTTT	CASSQQVPGELFF
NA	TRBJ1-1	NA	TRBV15	TGTGCCACCAGCAGAGATTACCTGACAATGAACACTGAAGCTTTCTTT	CATSRDYLTMNTEAFF
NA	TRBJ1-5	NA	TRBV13	TGTGCCAGCAGCTTAGGAGGTCAGCCCCAGCATTTT	CASSLGGQPQHF
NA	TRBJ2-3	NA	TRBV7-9	TGTGCCAGCAGCTTATATGGCGCCACAGATACGCAGTATTTT	CASSLYGATDTQYF
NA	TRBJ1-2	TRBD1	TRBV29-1	TGCAGCGTTGAAACCAGGGGGAAGGGCTACACCTTC	CSVETRGKGYTF
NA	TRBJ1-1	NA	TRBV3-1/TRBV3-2	TGTGCCCTAGGGGGGGCCGGGAACACTGAAGCTTTCTTT	CALGGAGNTEAFF
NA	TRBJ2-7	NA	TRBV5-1	TGCGCCAGCAGCTTGGCCCTAGGCGGCGAGCAGTACTTC	CASSLALGGEQYF
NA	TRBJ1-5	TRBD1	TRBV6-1	TGTGCCAGCAGTGAGGACAGGGTGATGCGTAGCAATCAGCCCCAGCATTTT	CASSEDRVMRSNQPQHF
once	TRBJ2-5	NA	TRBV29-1	TGTAGCGTTGAGTTAGGGGTAGAGACCCAGTACTTC	CSVELGVETQYF
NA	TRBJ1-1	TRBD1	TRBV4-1	TGCGCCAGCCGCGACAGGGGGTTCACTGAAGCTTTCTTT	CASRDRGFTEAFF
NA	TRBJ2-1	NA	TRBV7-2	TGTGCCAGCAGCTTAACGGGCAACTCCTACAATGAGCAGTTCTTC	CASSLTGNSYNEQFF
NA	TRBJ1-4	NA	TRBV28	TGTGCCAACAGCTGGAAAGCAATCCTGTTTTTT	CANSWKAILFF
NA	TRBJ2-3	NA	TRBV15	TGTGCCACCAGCACTCTCGGGGGAACCACAGATACGCAGTATTTT	CATSTLGGTTDTQYF
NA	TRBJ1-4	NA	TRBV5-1	TGCGCCAGCCGGCAAGCCGAGGAAAAACTGTTTTTT	CASRQAEEKLFF
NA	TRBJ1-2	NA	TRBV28	TGTGCCAGCAGTTCCTCCGGGAGACCCCGGCAGGGAAGGGTTTCGGGCTATGGCTACACCTTC	CASSSSGRPRQGRVSGYGYTF
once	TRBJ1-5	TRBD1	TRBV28	TGTGCCAGCAGTTTCCGAGGGGGCGTGCGCAATCAGCCCCAGCATTTT	CASSFRGGVRNQPQHF
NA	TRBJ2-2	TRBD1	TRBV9	TGTGCCAGCACGGGACAGGTGAACACCGGGGAGCTGTTTTTT	CASTGQVNTGELFF
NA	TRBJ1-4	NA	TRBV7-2	TGTGCCAGCAGTCTTTATACAGGGACATCCAATGAAAAACTGTTTTTT	CASSLYTGTSNEKLFF
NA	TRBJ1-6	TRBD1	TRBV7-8	TGTGCCAGCAGCAATCGCGGGACAGGGACCTCACCCCTCCACTTT	CASSNRGTGTSPLHF
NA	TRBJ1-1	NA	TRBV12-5	TGTGCTAGTGGTAGGGCCATGAACACTGAAGCTTTCTTT	CASGRAMNTEAFF
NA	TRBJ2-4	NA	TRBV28	TGTGCCAGCAGTTTCGGTAGACCTCCCAAAAACATTCAGTACTTC	CASSFGRPPKNIQYF
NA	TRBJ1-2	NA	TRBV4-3	TGCGCCAGCAGCCAAGATCATAGGACGGTCTATGGCTACACCTTC	CASSQDHRTVYGYTF
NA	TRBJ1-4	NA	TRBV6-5	TGTGCCAGCATGCGGATGGGGGAACTGTTTTTT	CASMRMGELFF
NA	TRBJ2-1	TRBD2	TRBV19	TGTGCCAGTAGTATAACTAGCGTGTACAATGAGCAGTTCTTC	CASSITSVYNEQFF
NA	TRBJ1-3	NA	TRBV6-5	TGTGCCACCCACTTGGACGGTACCTCTGGAAACACCATATATTTT	CATHLDGTSGNTIYF
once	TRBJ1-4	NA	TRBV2	TGTGCCAGCGCAGCCCTTCTGGGACGGTCAAATGAAAAACTGTTTTTT	CASAALLGRSNEKLFF
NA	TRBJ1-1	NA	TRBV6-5	TGTGCCAGCAGACATGTCCCCCTTGGGAACACTGAAGCTTTCTTT	CASRHVPLGNTEAFF
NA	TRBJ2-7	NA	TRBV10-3	TGTGCCATCAGTGAGGAGGGACTTTACGAGCAGTACTTC	CAISEEGLYEQYF
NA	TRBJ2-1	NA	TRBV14	TGTGCCAGCAGCTTTATAAATGAGCAGTTCTTC	CASSFINEQFF
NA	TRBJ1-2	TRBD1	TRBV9	TGTGCCAGCAGCGTTAGGGACAGATCAGCGAATGGCTACACCTTC	CASSVRDRSANGYTF
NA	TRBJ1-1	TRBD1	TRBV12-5	TGTGCTAGTGGTTTGGTTACTGGACAGGTCGGGAACACTGAAGCTTTCTTT	CASGLVTGQVGNTEAFF
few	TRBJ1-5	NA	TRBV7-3	TGTGCCAGCAGCGACCAATTGTCCCATCAGCCCCAGCATTTT	CASSDQLSHQPQHF
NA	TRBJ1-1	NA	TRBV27	TGTGCCAGCAGTTTATCCCAGGGCACTGAAGCTTTCTTT	CASSLSQGTEAFF
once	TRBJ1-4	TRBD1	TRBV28	TGTGCCAGCAGGGACAGGGGGATCGAAAAACTGTTTTTT	CASRDRGIEKLFF
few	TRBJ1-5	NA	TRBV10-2	TGCGCCAGCAGATACAGGGAACATCAGCCCCAGCATTTT	CASRYREHQPQHF
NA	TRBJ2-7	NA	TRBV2	TGTGCCAGCAGTGAAGCTCCAGCGGAGCAGTACTTC	CASSEAPAEQYF
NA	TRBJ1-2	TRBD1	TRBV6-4	TGTGCCAGCAGAGTAACAGGGGACGAGTCGAGTGGCTACACCTTC	CASRVTGDESSGYTF
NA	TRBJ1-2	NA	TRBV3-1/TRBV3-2	TGTGCCAGCAGCCAAACTAACTATGGCTACACCTTC	CASSQTNYGYTF
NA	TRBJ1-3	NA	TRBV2	TGTGCCAGCAGGGAGATAGACACCATATATTTT	CASREIDTIYF
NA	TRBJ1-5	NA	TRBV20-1	TGCAGTGCTAGTACAGGCTTAAATCAGCCCCAGCATTTT	CSASTGLNQPQHF
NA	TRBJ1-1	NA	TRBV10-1	TGCGCCAGCAGCCCTTCAGGCAGGAGGGCTGAAGCTTTCTTT	CASSPSGRRAEAFF
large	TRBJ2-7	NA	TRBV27	TGTGCCAGCAGTTTGACCCTCCCGTCCTACGAGCAGTACTTC	CASSLTLPSYEQYF
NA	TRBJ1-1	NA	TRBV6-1	TGTGCCAGCAGTGAAGCGCAGCGGGTCACTGAAGCTTTCTTT	CASSEAQRVTEAFF
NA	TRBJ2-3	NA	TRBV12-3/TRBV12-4	TGTGCCAGCAGCCCTGGTGCGGTTGATACGCGGTATTTT	CASSPGAVDTRYF
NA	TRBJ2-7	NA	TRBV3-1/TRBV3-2	TGTGCCAGCAGCCAAGAGCTGGCAGTGAACTACGAGCAGTACTTC	CASSQELAVNYEQYF
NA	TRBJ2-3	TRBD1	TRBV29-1	TGCAGCGTTGGGACAGGGAGCACAGATACGCAGTATTTT	CSVGTGSTDTQYF
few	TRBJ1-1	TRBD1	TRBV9	TGTGCCAGCAGCGTAGAAGGACAGGGAAACACTGAAGCTTTCTTT	CASSVEGQGNTEAFF
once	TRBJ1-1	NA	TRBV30	TGTGCCTGGAGTGTACGATCGTCAGGCGAAGCTTTCTTT	CAWSVRSSGEAFF
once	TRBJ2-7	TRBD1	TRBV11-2	TGTGCCAGCAGCTTAGAACAGGGGCCCTACGAGCAGTACTTC	CASSLEQGPYEQYF